These 3 T cell receptor beta chains share one sample of origin, sequenced in a study of neurological immune-mediated disorders. In TCRdb, the 5' RACE reads were re-called with MiXCR into one record per CDR3 protein. The table lists 75,000 to 90,000 distinct CDR3 sequences, 10% to 13% of them singletons. Source material: PBMCs. Receptors originate from a man in his forties in good health.

The rearrangement uses TRBV4-2 and TRBJ2-1; D might be TRBD2 (6 bases). The V gene lost 2 bases and the J gene lost 4 bases, with 21 bases spanning the gap. The CDR3 runs 18 residues. Germline V CDR1 and CDR2: LGHNA, YNFKEQ. CDR3: CASSQWESRGTQYNEQFF. In nucleotides, the CDR3 is TGTGCCAGCAGCCAATGGGAATCGCGGGGAACCCAGTACAATGAGCAGTTCTTC.

Many counts were recorded for this clonotype. The chain uses TRBV5-8 and TRBJ2-1; weak D call: TRBD1 (6 bases). Trimming removed 3 bases from V and 3 bases from J, with 7 bases in between. This CDR3 comprises 13 residues. Germline V lookup: CDR1 SGHTS, CDR2 YDEGEE. In DNA form, the CDR3 reads TGTGCCAGCAGCTGGGACAACTACAATGAGCAGTTCTTC. It specifies CASSWDNYNEQFF. Full variable domain (rest looked up from reference TRBV5-8 and TRBJ2-1): EAGVTQSPTHLIKTRGQQATLRCSPISGHTSVYWYQQALGLGLQFLLWYDEGEERNRGNFPPRFSGRQFPNYSSELNVNALELEDSALYLCASSWDNYNEQFFGPGTRLTVL.

Many counts were recorded for this clonotype. V and J are TRBV20-1 and TRBJ2-1; a possible D gene is TRBD2 (5 bases). The CDR3 sequence is 15 residues long. Trimming pared 5 bases from V and 0 bases from J, leaving 14 bases between. Germline assignment: CDR1 DFQATT and CDR2 SNEGSKA (reference sequence). The DNA for the CDR3 is TGCAGTGCTTCCGAACTAGATAGCTCCTACAATGAGCAGTTCTTC. It encodes CSASELDSSYNEQFF.